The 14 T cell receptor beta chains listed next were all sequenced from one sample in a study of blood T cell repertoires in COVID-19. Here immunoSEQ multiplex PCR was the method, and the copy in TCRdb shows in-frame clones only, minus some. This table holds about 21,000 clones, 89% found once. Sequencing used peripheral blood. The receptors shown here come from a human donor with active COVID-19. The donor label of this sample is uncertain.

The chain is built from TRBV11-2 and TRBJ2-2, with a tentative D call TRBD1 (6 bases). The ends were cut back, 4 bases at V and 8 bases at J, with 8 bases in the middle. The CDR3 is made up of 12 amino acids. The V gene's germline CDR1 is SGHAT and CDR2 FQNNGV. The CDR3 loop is CASSSGVGELFF. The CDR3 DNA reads TGTGCCAGCAGCTCAGGGGTAGGGGAGCTGTTTTTT.

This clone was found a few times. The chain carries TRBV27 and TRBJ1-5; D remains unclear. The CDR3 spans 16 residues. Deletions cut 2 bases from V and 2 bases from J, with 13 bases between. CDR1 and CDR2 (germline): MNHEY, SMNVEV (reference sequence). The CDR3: CASSLGGSYGNQPQHF. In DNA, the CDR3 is TGTGCCAGCAGTTTAGGTGGGAGTTATGGCAATCAGCCCCAGCATTTT.

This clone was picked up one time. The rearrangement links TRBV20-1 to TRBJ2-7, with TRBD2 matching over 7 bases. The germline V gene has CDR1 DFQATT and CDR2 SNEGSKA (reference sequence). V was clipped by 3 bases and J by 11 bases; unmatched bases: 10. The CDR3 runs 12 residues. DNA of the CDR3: TGCAGTGCTAGTGTCGGGGGAGGGCTTAAGTACTTC. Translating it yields CSASVGGGLKYF.

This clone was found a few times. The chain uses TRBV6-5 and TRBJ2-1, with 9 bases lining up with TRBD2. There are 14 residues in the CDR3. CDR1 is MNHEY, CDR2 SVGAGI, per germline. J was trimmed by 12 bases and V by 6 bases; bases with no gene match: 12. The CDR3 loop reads CASRALREGRGQFF. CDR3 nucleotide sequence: TGTGCCAGCAGGGCCTTGCGGGAGGGCCGGGGGCAGTTCTTC.

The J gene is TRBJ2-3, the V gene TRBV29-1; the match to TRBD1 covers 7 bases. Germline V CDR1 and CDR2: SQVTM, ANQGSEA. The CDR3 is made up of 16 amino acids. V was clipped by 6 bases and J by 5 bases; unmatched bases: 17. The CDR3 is CSVRDRQRNQLDTQYF. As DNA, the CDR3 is TGCAGCGTCCGGGACAGACAGAGGAACCAATTAGATACGCAGTATTTT.

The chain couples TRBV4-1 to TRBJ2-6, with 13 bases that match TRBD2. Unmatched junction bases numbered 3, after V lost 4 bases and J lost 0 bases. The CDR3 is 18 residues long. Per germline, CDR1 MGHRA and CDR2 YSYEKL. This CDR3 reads CASSPRLAGGSGANVLTF. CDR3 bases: TGCGCCAGCAGCCCGCGACTAGCGGGGGGCTCTGGGGCCAACGTCCTGACTTTC.

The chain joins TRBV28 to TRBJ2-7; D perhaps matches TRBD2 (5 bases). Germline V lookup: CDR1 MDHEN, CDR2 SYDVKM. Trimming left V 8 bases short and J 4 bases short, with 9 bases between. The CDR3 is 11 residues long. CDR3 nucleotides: TGTGCCAGCTCGACGGGGTACGAGCAGTACTTC. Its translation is CASSTGYEQYF.

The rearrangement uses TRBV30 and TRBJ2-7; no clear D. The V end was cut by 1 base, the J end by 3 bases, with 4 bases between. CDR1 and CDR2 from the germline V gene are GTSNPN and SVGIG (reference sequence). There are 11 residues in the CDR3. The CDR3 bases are TGTGCCTGGAGTGGTCGCTACGAGCAGTACTTC. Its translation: CAWSGRYEQYF.

DNA for the CDR3: TGTGCCACCAGTGATCCCCTAGCGGGAGTGGGAGATACGCAGTATTTT. This encodes CATSDPLAGVGDTQYF. This chain joins TRBV24-1 and TRBJ2-3; 10 positions agree with TRBD2. Germline V gene lookup returns CDR1 KGHDR and CDR2 SFDVKD. V lost 3 bases to trimming and J lost 5 bases; unmatched junction nucleotides: 7. The CDR3 is made up of 16 amino acids.

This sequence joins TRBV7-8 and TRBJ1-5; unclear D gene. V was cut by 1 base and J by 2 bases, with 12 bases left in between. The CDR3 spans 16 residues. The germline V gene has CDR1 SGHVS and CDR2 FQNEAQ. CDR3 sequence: CASSLDRQSRNQPQHF. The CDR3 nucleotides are TGTGCCAGCAGCTTAGATAGACAATCCCGCAATCAGCCCCAGCATTTT.

The CDR3 protein is CASSPEESRGSRYGYTF. The CDR3 nucleotides are TGTGCCAGTAGTCCTGAGGAGAGCAGGGGGAGTAGATATGGCTACACCTTC. The chain recombines TRBV19 with TRBJ1-2; 7 nucleotides agree with TRBD1. CDR1 LNHDA and CDR2 SQIVND come from the germline V gene (reference sequence). This CDR3 spans 17 amino acids. Trimming removed 5 bases from V and 5 bases from J; junction bases left unmatched: 17.

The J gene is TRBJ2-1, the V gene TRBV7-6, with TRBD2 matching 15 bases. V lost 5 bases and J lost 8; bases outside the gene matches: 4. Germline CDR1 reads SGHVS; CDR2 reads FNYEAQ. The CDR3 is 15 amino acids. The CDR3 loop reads CASSRGLAGGDEQFF. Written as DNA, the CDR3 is TGTGCCAGCAGCCGGGGACTAGCGGGGGGAGATGAGCAGTTCTTC.

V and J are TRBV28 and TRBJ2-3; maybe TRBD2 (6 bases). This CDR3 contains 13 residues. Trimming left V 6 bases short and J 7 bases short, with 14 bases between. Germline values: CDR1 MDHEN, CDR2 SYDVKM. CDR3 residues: CASSLMGRNTQYF. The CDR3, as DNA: TGTGCCAGCAGCCTTATGGGGAGGAATACGCAGTATTTT.

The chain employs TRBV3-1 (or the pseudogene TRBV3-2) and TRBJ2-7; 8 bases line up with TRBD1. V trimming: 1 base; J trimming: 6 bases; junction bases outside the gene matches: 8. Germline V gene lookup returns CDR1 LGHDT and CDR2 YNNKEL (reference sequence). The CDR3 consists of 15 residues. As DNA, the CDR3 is TGTGCCAGCAGCCAAGCCGGGACAGGCCCTCGCGAGCAGTACTTC. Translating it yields CASSQAGTGPREQYF.